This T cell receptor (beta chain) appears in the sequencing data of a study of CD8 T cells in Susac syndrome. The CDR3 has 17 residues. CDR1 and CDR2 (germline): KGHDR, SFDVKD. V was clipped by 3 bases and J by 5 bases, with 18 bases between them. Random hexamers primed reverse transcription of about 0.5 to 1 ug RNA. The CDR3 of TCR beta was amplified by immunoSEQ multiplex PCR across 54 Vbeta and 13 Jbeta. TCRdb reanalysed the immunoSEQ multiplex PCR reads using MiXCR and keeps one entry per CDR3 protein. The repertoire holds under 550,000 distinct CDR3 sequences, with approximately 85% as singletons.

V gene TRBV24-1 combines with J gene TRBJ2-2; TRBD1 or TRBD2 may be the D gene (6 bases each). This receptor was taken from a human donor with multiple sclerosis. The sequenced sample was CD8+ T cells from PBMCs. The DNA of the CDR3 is TGTGCCACCAGTGATGAACAGGGCTTAAGCGGGACCGGGGAGCTGTTTTTT. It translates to CATSDEQGLSGTGELFF.